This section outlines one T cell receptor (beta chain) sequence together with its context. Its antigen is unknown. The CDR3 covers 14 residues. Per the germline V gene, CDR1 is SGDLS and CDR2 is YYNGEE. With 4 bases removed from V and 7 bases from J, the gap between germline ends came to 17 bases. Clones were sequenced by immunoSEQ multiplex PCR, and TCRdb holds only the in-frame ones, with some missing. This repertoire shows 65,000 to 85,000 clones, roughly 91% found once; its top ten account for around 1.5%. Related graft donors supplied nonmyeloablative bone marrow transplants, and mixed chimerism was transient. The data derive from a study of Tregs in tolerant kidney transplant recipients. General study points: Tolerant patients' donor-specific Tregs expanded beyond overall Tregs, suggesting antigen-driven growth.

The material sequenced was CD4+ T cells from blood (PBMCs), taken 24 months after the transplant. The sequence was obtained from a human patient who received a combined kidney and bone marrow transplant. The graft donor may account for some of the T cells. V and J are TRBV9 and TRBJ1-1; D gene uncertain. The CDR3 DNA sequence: TGTGCCAGCAGCCCCCGGGGAGGCGTCATTGAAGCTTTCTTT. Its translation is CASSPRGGVIEAFF.